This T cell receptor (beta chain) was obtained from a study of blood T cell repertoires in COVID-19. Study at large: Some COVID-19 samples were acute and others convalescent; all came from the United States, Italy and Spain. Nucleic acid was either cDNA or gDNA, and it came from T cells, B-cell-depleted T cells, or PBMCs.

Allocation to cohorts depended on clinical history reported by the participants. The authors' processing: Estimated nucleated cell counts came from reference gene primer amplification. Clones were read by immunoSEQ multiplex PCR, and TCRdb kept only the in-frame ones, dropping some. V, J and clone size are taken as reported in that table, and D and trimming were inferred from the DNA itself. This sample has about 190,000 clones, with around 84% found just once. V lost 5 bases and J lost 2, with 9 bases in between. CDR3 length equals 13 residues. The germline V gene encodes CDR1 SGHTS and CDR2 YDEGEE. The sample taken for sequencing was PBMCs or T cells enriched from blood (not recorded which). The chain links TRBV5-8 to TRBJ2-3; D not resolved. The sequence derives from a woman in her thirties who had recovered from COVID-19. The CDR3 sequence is CASRLRSTDTQYF. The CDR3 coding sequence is TGTGCCAGCAGACTGAGGTCCACAGATACGCAGTATTTT.